The 25 T cell receptor beta chains reported below all come from one sample, sequenced in a study of identical twins. TCRdb reprocessed the 5' RACE reads with MiXCR, giving one entry per CDR3 protein. The data show about 100,000 distinct CDR3 sequences, 5.9% seen once. The source material was memory T cells sorted from blood. These receptors all stem from a woman in her fifties or sixties in good health.

This clonotype has at least ten counts. The J gene is TRBJ2-7, the V gene TRBV7-8; D call uncertain. The ends were cut back, 5 bases at V and 3 bases at J, with 14 bases in the middle. The CDR3 runs 14 residues. Germline CDR1 and CDR2: SGHVS and FQNEAQ. CDR3 nucleotide sequence: TGTGCCAGCAGCCCCCCTGTGGCGATCTACGAGCAGTACTTC. This gives the protein CASSPPVAIYEQYF. Full variable domain (remainder filled in from reference TRBV7-8 and TRBJ2-7): GAGVSQSPRYKVAKRGQDVALRCDPISGHVSLFWYQQALGQGPEFLTYFQNEAQLDKSGLPSDRFFAERPEGSVSTLKIQRTQQEDSAVYLCASSPPVAIYEQYFGPGTRLTVT.

There are many counts of this clonotype. The chain uses TRBV5-1 and TRBJ1-1, with D possibly TRBD1 on 6 matching bases. V gave up 4 bases and J gave up 11 bases, with 21 bases separating them. This CDR3 contains 14 residues. Germline CDR1 is SGHRS and CDR2 is YFSETQ. Written as DNA, the CDR3 is TGCGCCAGCAGCCCAAGTACAGGGTGGGCCTCCGCTTTCTTT. Its protein is CASSPSTGWASAFF. The full variable domain, its missing parts supplied by reference TRBV5-1 and TRBJ1-1, is KAGVTQTPRYLIKTRGQQVTLSCSPISGHRSVSWYQQTPGQGLQFLFEYFSETQRNKGNFPGRFSGRQFSNSRSEMNVSTLELGDSALYLCASSPSTGWASAFFGQGTRLTVV.

This clonotype was detected ten times or more. The chain is built from TRBV20-1 and TRBJ2-5, with D perhaps assigned TRBD1 or TRBD2 (6 bases each). The CDR3 sequence is 13 residues long. Germline V gene sequence: CDR1 DFQATT, CDR2 SNEGSKA (reference sequence). CDR3 nucleotide sequence: TGCAGCACTGTTAGGGGGGCCCAAGAGACCCAGTACTTC. This codes for CSTVRGAQETQYF.

This clonotype occurred many times. The chain is built from TRBV6-2 or TRBV6-3 and TRBJ2-1; no clear D. The CDR3 length is 13 residues. V gave up 7 bases and J gave up 0 bases, with 7 bases separating them. Per the germline V gene, CDR1 is MNHEY and CDR2 is SVGEGT. The CDR3 loop is CASTSSSYNEQFF. The CDR3 DNA reads as TGTGCCAGCACGTCAAGCTCCTACAATGAGCAGTTCTTC.

This chain links TRBV19 with TRBJ2-4; D unresolved. The CDR3 is made up of 17 amino acids. V was cut by 5 bases and J by 0 bases, with 17 bases left in between. Germline lookup yields CDR1 LNHDA and CDR2 SQIVND (reference sequence). CDR3 sequence reads: CASSLGYANIAKNIQYF. The CDR3 DNA is TGTGCCAGTAGTCTAGGGTACGCGAACATAGCCAAAAACATTCAGTACTTC.

The V gene is TRBV30, the J gene TRBJ2-2; D perhaps matches TRBD1 (6 bases). The V gene lost 4 bases and the J gene lost 4 bases, with 16 bases spanning the gap. Germline-derived CDR1 and CDR2 are GTSNPN and SVGIG (reference sequence). CDR3 length equals 15 residues. As DNA, the CDR3 is TGTGCCTGGACAAGACAGGTTTTAAGCACCGGGGAGCTGTTTTTT. This translates into CAWTRQVLSTGELFF.

This clonotype was counted many times. The CDR3 is CASSQNPRATYNTDTQYF. In nucleotides, the CDR3 is TGTGCCAGCAGCCAAAATCCCAGGGCAACGTACAACACAGATACGCAGTATTTT. The gene calls are TRBV14 and TRBJ2-3; possibly TRBD1 for D (5 bases). From germline, CDR1 is SGHDN and CDR2 FVKESK. The length of the CDR3 is 18 residues. V was trimmed by 2 bases and J by 2 bases, leaving 20 bases between them.

There are many counts of this clonotype. V usage is TRBV19 and J usage is TRBJ1-1, with no clear D. The CDR3 is made up of 14 amino acids. V was trimmed by 8 bases and J by 0 bases, leaving 13 bases between them. Germline values: CDR1 LNHDA, CDR2 SQIVND (reference sequence). The CDR3 sequence is CASSNGRMNTEAFF. Here the CDR3 DNA reads TGTGCCAGTTCTAACGGGAGAATGAACACTGAAGCTTTCTTT. Combining the CDR3 with reference TRBV19 and TRBJ1-1 gives the whole variable domain DGGITQSPKYLFRKEGQNVTLSCEQNLNHDAMYWYRQDPGQGLRLIYYSQIVNDFQKGDIAEGYSVSREKKESFPLTVTSAQKNPTAFYLCASSNGRMNTEAFFGQGTRLTVV.

This clonotype was observed a handful of times. The CDR3 is CASSRPRDRENIQYF. The CDR3 DNA is TGTGCCAGCAGCCGCCCACGGGACAGGGAAAACATTCAGTACTTC. V gene TRBV11-2 combines with J gene TRBJ2-4; the match to TRBD1 covers 9 bases. Germline V gene data show CDR1 as SGHAT and CDR2 as FQNNGV. V lost 5 bases and J lost 5; bases outside the gene matches: 7. The CDR3 runs to 15 residues.

This clonotype was observed at least ten times. The V gene is TRBV7-2, the J gene TRBJ1-1; D gene unclear. Germline V gives CDR1 SGHTA, CDR2 FQGNSA. V was pared by 0 bases and J by 1 base, with 12 bases between. The CDR3 contains 16 residues. The CDR3 DNA is TGTGCCAGCAGCTTAGCGGTACAGTACGGGAACACTGAAGCTTTCTTT. The encoded protein is CASSLAVQYGNTEAFF.

The chain joins TRBV7-8 to TRBJ2-7; D is unclear. V was shortened by 6 bases and J by 2 bases, with 17 bases between the two germline ends. Germline assignment: CDR1 SGHVS and CDR2 FQNEAQ. The CDR3 totals 15 residues. The CDR3 reads CASSPSRTPPYEQYV. The CDR3 region has the DNA TGTGCCAGCAGTCCCTCACGGACGCCCCCCTACGAGCAGTACGTC.

In this sample, this clonotype turned up many times. The V and J genes are TRBV9 and TRBJ2-4; D is undetermined. The CDR3 has 19 amino acids. From germline, CDR1 is SGDLS and CDR2 YYNGEE. Trimming took off 4 bases at V and 2 bases at J, with 25 bases between the two ends. As DNA, the CDR3 is TGTGCCAGCAGCCCTAGGTCGGGTTTTACCACGTCTACCAAAAACATTCAGTACTTC. Its translation: CASSPRSGFTTSTKNIQYF.

This clonotype showed up many times. V gene TRBV19 combines with J gene TRBJ2-1; perhaps D is TRBD1 or TRBD2 (6 bases each). Germline lookup yields CDR1 LNHDA and CDR2 SQIVND (reference sequence). This CDR3 spans 13 amino acids. Trimming pared 6 bases from V and 6 bases from J, leaving 12 bases between. The CDR3 bases are TGTGCCAGTAGCCAGGGGACTCCCAATGAGCAGTTCTTC. Encoded protein: CASSQGTPNEQFF.

The table lists this clonotype with many counts. The chain combines TRBV12-3 or TRBV12-4 with TRBJ1-6; possible D gene TRBD1, 5 bases. The V end lost 6 bases, the J end lost 7 bases, and 7 bases lay between the germline ends. The CDR3 totals 12 residues. As DNA, the CDR3 is TGTGCCAGCAGCTGGGGGAATTCACCCCTCCACTTT. Translating gives CASSWGNSPLHF.

The sample holds many counts of this clonotype. CDR3 DNA: TGTGCCACCAGTGATCCGGGACCTGGCGGGGAGACCCAGTACTTC. Translated, it gives CATSDPGPGGETQYF. V and J are TRBV24-1 and TRBJ2-5; D assignment may be TRBD1 or TRBD2 (5 bases each). The germline gives CDR1 KGHDR, CDR2 SFDVKD. Trimming removed 3 bases from V and 5 bases from J, with 15 bases in between. The CDR3 has 15 amino acids.

The table lists this clonotype with a few counts. In nucleotides, the CDR3 is TGTGCCAGCAGCTTTTGGCGGAACACCGGGGAGCTGTTTTTT. Translation gives CASSFWRNTGELFF. The V and J genes are TRBV7-2 and TRBJ2-2; D gene unclear. The V gene's germline CDR1 is SGHTA and CDR2 FQGNSA. The CDR3 is 14 residues long. V lost 3 bases, J lost 1 base, and 6 bases lay in between.

The sample holds many counts of this clonotype. This chain links TRBV30 with TRBJ2-7, with 10 bases fitting TRBD2. V lost 4 bases and J lost 6; bases outside the gene matches: 6. The CDR3 covers 13 residues. Germline CDR1 and CDR2: GTSNPN and SVGIG (reference sequence). The CDR3 is CAWKSEREGEQYF. Written as DNA, the CDR3 is TGTGCCTGGAAGTCTGAGCGGGAGGGCGAGCAGTACTTC.

This clonotype occurred many times. This rearrangement joins TRBV12-3 or TRBV12-4 to TRBJ1-1, with no clear D. Trimming removed 3 bases at V and 1 base at J, with 6 bases between. This CDR3 contains 13 residues. The CDR3, as DNA: TGTGCCAGCAGTTTTGTTAGGAACACTGAAGCTTTCTTT. It codes for CASSFVRNTEAFF.

This clonotype was counted many times. V gene TRBV2 combines with J gene TRBJ2-2; no firm D call. Per the germline V gene, CDR1 is SNHLY and CDR2 is FYNNEI. The CDR3 contains 14 residues. The V and J ends lost 8 bases and 2 bases respectively, with 12 bases between them. The CDR3 DNA reads as TGTGCCAGCGTTAGCCTGAGCAACACCGGGGAGCTGTTTTTT. Protein product: CASVSLSNTGELFF.

This clonotype was detected ten times or more. The gene calls are TRBV5-1 and TRBJ2-3, with a tentative D call TRBD2 (5 bases). Trimming removed 1 base from V and 7 bases from J, with 10 bases in between. The CDR3 totals 13 residues. Germline loops: CDR1 SGHRS, CDR2 YFSETQ. CDR3 DNA sequence: TGCGCCAGCAGCTTGCAGGTCGGGAATACGCAGTATTTT. Its translation: CASSLQVGNTQYF.

This clonotype was detected ten times or more. The genes are TRBV27 and TRBJ2-7, with 7 positions matching TRBD2. CDR1 MNHEY and CDR2 SMNVEV come from the germline V gene (reference sequence). V gave up 7 bases and J gave up 2 bases; unmatched junction bases: 11. There are 15 residues in the CDR3. The DNA of the CDR3 is TGTGCCAGCATTACCCCTAGCGGAGGGGCCTACGAGCAGTACTTC. Translation: CASITPSGGAYEQYF.

At least ten counts were recorded for this clonotype. CDR3 sequence (DNA): TGTGCCAGCAGCCGCATGACAGGGGCTGAAGCTTTCTTT. Residues: CASSRMTGAEAFF. The chain uses TRBV3-1 and TRBJ1-1, with 8 bases identical to TRBD1. This CDR3 has 13 residues. CDR1 LGHDT and CDR2 YNNKEL come from the germline V gene (reference sequence). J lost 6 bases, V lost 4 bases, and 4 bases had no gene match.

Ten or more counts support this clonotype. V usage is TRBV2 and J usage is TRBJ2-3, with a weak D call TRBD1 (6 bases). Germline V CDR1 and CDR2: SNHLY, FYNNEI. This CDR3 spans 15 amino acids. Trimming left V 3 bases short and J 0 bases short, with 10 bases between. CDR3 region: CASSDAGVSTDTQYF. CDR3 sequence (DNA): TGTGCCAGCAGTGACGCAGGGGTTAGCACAGATACGCAGTATTTT.

This clonotype showed up just a few times. The chain links TRBV5-5 to TRBJ1-3; no clear D. This CDR3 is 15 amino acids long. CDR1 and CDR2 from the germline V gene are SGHKS and YYEKEE (reference sequence). The V end was cut by 3 bases, the J end by 1 base, with 11 bases between. The CDR3 DNA reads TGTGCCAGCAGCTCCGATGACTTATCTGGAAACACCATATATTTT. This gives the protein CASSSDDLSGNTIYF. The full variable domain, with the rest looked up from reference TRBV5-5 and TRBJ1-3, is DAGVTQSPTHLIKTRGQQVTLRCSPISGHKSVSWYQQVLGQGPQFIFQYYEKEERGRGNFPDRFSARQFPNYSSELNVNALLLGDSALYLCASSSDDLSGNTIYFGEGSWLTVV.

In this sample, this clonotype turned up many times. The chain couples TRBV5-5 to TRBJ2-5, with 12 bases identical to TRBD2. After removal of 5 bases from V and 1 base from J, the junction contained 15 bases not matched to a gene. This CDR3 is 19 amino acids long. CDR1 and CDR2 (germline): SGHKS, YYEKEE (reference sequence). CDR3 in amino acids: CASSPTSGRSYSSQETQYF. CDR3 bases: TGTGCCAGCAGTCCGACTAGCGGGAGAAGTTACTCTAGCCAAGAGACCCAGTACTTC.